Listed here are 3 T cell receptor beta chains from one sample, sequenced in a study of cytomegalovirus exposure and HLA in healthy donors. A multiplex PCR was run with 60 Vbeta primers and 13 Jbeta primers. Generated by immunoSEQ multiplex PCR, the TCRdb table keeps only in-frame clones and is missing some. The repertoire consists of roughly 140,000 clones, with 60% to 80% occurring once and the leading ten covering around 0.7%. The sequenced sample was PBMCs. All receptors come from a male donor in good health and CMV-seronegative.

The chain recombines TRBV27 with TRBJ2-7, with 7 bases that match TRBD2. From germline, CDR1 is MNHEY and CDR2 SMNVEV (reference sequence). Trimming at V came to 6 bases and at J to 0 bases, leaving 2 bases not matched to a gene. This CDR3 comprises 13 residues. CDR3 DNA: TGTGCCAGCAGCGGGAGGCCCTCCTACGAGCAGTACTTC. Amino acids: CASSGRPSYEQYF.

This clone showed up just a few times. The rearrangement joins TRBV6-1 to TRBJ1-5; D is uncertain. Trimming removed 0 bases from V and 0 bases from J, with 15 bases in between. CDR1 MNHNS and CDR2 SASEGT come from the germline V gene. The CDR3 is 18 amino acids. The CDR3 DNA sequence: TGTGCCAGCAGTGAAGCAGTGACACGCCCTAATAGCAATCAGCCCCAGCATTTT. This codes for CASSEAVTRPNSNQPQHF.

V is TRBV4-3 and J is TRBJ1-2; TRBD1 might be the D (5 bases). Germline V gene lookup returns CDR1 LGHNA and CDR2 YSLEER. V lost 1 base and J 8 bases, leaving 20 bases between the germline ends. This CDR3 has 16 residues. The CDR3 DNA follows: TGCGCCAGCAGCCAAGCGGGGGACGGCGGGGAGGGAGGCTACACCTTC. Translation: CASSQAGDGGEGGYTF.